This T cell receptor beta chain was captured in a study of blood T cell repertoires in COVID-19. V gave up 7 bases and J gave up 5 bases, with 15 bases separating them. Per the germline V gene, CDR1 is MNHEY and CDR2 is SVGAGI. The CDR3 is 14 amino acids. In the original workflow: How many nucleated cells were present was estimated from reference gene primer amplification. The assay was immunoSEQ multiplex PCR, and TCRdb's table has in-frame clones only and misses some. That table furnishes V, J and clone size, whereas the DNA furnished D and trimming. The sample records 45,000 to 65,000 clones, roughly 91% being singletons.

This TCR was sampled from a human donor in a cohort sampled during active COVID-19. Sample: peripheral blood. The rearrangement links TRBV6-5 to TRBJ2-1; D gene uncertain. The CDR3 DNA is TGTGCCAGCATTAAAACGGGTGGAGACAATGAGCAGTTCTTC. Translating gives CASIKTGGDNEQFF.